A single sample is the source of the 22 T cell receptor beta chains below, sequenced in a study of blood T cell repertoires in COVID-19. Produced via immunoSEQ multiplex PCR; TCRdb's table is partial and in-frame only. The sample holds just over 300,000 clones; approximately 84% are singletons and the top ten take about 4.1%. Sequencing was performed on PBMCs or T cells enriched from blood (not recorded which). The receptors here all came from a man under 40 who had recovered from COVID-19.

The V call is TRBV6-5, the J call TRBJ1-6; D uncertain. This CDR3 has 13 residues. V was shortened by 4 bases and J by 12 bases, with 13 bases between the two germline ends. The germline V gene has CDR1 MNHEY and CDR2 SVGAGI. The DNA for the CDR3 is TGTGCCAGCAGTTCCGACACCGGGAGACCCCTCCACTTT. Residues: CASSSDTGRPLHF.

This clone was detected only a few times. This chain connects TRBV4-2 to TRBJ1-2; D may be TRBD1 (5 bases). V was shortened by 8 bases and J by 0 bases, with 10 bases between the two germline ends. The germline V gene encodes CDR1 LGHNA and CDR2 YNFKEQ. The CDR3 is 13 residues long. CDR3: CASRGQANYGYTF. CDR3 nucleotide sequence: TGTGCCAGCCGTGGACAAGCTAACTATGGCTACACCTTC.

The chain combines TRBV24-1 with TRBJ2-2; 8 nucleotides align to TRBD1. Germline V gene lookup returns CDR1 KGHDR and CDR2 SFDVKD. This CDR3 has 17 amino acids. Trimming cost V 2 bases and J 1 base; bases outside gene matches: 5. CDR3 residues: CATSDSWGTGNTGELFF. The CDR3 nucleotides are TGTGCCACCAGTGATTCATGGGGGACAGGGAACACCGGGGAGCTGTTTTTT.

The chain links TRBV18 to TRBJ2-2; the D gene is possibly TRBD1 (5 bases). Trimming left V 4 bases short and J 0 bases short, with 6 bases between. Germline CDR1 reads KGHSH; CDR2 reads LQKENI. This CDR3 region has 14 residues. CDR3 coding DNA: TGTGCCAGCTCACAGGGGCCGAACACCGGGGAGCTGTTTTTT. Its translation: CASSQGPNTGELFF.

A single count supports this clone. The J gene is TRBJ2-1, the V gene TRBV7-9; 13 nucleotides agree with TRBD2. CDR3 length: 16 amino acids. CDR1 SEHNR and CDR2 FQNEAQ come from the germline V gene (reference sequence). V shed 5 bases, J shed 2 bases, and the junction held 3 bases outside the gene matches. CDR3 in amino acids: CASSPGLAGPYNEQFF. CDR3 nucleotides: TGTGCCAGCAGCCCGGGACTAGCGGGACCCTACAATGAGCAGTTCTTC.

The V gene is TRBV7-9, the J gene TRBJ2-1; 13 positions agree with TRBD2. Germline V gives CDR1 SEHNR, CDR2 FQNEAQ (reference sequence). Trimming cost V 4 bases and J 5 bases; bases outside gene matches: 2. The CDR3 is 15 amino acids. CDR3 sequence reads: CASSWTSGSHNEQFF. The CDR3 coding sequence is TGTGCCAGCAGCTGGACTAGCGGGAGCCACAATGAGCAGTTCTTC.

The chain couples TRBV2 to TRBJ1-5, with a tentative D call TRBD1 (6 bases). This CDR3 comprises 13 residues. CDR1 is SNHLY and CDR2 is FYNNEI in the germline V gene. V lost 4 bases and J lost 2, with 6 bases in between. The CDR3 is CASSGQGNQPQHF. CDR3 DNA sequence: TGTGCCAGCAGTGGACAGGGCAATCAGCCCCAGCATTTT.

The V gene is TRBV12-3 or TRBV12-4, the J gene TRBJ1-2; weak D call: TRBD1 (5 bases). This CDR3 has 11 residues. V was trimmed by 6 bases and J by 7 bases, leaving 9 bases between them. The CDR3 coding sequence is TGTGCCAGCAGCCCAGGGTTTGGCTACACCTTC. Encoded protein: CASSPGFGYTF.

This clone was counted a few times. The DNA of the CDR3 is TGTGCCAGCAGTAAACAGAGCGAGCAGTACTTC. Encoded protein: CASSKQSEQYF. The V gene is TRBV2, the J gene TRBJ2-7, with D unresolved. The V gene's germline CDR1 is SNHLY and CDR2 FYNNEI. The CDR3 extends over 11 amino acids. With 5 bases removed from V and 6 bases from J, the gap between germline ends came to 8 bases.

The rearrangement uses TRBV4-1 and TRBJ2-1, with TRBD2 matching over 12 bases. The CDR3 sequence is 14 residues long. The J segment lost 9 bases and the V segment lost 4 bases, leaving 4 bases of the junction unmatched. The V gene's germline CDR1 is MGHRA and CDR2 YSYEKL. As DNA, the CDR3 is TGCGCCAGCAGCCCCGGGACTAGCGGGCTTGAGCAGTTCTTC. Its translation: CASSPGTSGLEQFF.

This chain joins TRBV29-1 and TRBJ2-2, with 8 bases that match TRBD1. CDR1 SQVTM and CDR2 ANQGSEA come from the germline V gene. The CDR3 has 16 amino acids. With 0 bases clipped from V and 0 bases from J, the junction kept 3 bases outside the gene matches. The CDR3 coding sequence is TGCAGCGTTGAAGATGGGGACAGGACGAACACCGGGGAGCTGTTTTTT. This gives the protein CSVEDGDRTNTGELFF.

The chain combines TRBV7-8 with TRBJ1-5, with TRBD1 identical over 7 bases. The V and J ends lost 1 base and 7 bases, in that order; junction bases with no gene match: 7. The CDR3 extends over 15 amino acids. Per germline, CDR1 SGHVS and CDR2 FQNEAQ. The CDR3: CASSLDRGRDQPQHF. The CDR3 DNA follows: TGTGCCAGCAGCTTAGACAGGGGAAGAGACCAGCCCCAGCATTTT.

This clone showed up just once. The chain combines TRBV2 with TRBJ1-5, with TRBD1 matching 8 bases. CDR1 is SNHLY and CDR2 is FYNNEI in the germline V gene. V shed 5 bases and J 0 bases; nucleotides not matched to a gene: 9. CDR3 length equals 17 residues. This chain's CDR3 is CASSPITGGYSNQPQHF. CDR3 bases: TGTGCCAGCAGTCCTATAACAGGGGGATATAGCAATCAGCCCCAGCATTTT.

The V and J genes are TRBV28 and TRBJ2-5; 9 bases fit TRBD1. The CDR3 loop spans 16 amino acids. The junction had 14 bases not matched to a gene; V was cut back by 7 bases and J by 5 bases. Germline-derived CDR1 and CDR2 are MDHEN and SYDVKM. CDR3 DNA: TGTGCCAGCACGCCCACCGGGACAGGGTCCCCGGAGACCCAGTACTTC. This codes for CASTPTGTGSPETQYF.

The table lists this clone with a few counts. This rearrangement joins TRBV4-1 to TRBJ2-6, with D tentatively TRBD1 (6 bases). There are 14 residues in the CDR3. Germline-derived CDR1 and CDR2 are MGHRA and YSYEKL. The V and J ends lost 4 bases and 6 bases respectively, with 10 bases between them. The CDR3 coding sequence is TGCGCCAGCAGCCCTCGACAGGCGGCCAACGTCCTGACTTTC. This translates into CASSPRQAANVLTF.

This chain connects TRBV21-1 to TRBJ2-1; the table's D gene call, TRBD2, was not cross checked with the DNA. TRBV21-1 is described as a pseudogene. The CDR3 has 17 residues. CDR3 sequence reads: CASNILSTGKVYNEQFF. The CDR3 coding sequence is TGTGCCAGCAACATCCTATCAACGGGGAAGGTCTACAATGAGCAGTTCTTC.

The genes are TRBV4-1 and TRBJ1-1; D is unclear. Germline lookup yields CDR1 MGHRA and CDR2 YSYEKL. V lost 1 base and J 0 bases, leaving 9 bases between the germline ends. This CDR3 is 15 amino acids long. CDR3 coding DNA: TGCGCCAGCAGCCAAGTGGGTGCGGTGAACACTGAAGCTTTCTTT. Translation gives CASSQVGAVNTEAFF.

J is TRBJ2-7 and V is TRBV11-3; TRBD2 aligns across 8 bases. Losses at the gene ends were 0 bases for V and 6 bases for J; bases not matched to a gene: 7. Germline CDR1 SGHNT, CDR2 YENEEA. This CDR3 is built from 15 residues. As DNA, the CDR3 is TGTGCCAGCAGCTTAGACTTGGCGGGAGGCCTCGAGCAGTACTTC. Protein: CASSLDLAGGLEQYF.

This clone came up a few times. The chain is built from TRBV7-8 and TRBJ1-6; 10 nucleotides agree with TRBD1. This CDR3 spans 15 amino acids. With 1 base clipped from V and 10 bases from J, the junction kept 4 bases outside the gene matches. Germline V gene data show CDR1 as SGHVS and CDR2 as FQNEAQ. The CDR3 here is CASSLGQGAQSPLHF. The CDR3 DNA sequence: TGTGCCAGCAGCTTAGGACAGGGGGCGCAATCACCCCTCCACTTT.

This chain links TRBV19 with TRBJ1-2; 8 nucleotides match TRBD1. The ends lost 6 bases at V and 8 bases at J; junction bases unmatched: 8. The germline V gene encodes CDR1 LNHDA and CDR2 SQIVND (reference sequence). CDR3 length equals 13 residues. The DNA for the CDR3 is TGTGCCAGTAGCTTACAGGGGGTTTTGGGCTACACCTTC. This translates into CASSLQGVLGYTF.

CDR3 in DNA: TGTGCCAGCAGCTTAGCCGGGGGGGACTATGGCTACACCTTC. Protein product: CASSLAGGDYGYTF. The chain has TRBV7-6 and TRBJ1-2; D is perhaps TRBD1 (5 bases). Germline CDR1 and CDR2: SGHVS and FNYEAQ. The length of the CDR3 is 14 residues. With 0 bases removed from V and 3 bases from J, the gap between germline ends came to 8 bases. Combining the CDR3 with reference TRBV7-6 and TRBJ1-2 gives the whole variable domain GAGVSQSPRYKVTKRGQDVALRCDPISGHVSLYWYRQALGQGPEFLTYFNYEAQQDKSGLPNDRFSAERPEGSISTLTIQRTEQRDSAMYRCASSLAGGDYGYTFGSGTRLTVV.

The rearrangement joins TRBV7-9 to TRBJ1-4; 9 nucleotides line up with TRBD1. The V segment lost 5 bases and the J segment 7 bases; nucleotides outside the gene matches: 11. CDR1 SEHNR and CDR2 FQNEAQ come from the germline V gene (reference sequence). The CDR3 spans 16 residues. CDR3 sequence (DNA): TGTGCCAGCAGCCCTAGAGAGACAGGGGGAAGTGAAAAACTGTTTTTT. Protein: CASSPRETGGSEKLFF.